A single T cell receptor (beta chain) is shown here with its context. Its antigen is currently unknown. This specimen comes from a study of T cells in localized non-small cell lung cancer. Regarding the study as a whole: With higher T cell density in blood came longer overall survival.

This CDR3 contains 13 residues. From germline, CDR1 is SNHLY and CDR2 FYNNEI. Trimming cost V 3 bases and J 7 bases, with 7 bases left between them. TCRdb's copy holds only in-frame clones and misses some; the assay was immunoSEQ multiplex PCR. Seen here are about 470 clones, approximately 16% observed once, and the top ten hold around 14%. Sequences were derived from normal lung tissue next to the tumor, sampled before any cancer treatment. The source is a male donor aged 60 or older with stage I lung adenocarcinoma. The chain is built from TRBV2 and TRBJ1-6; D gene unclear. CDR3 nucleotides: TGTGCCAGCAGTGACAACGGAAATTCACCCCTCCACTTT. Encoded protein: CASSDNGNSPLHF.